These T cell receptor beta chains were read from a single sample in a study of blood T cell repertoires in COVID-19. Here immunoSEQ multiplex PCR was the method, and the copy in TCRdb shows in-frame clones only, minus some. The data contain 250,000 or so clones, 80% to 90% of them singletons. What was sequenced was peripheral blood. Source of these receptors: a man older than 75 with acute or convalescent COVID-19. CDR3s include the opening cysteine and the closing phenylalanine or tryptophan. D genes are given only for firm matches. Clone size appears in some rows only: once, few, many, or a class for an expanded clone.

J gene: TRBJ2-7; V gene: TRBV5-5; D gene: TRBD1; clone size: -; CDR3 DNA: TGTGCCAGCAGCTTACTGACAGGGAGCTCCTACGAGCAGTACTTC; CDR3 protein: CASSLLTGSSYEQYF
J gene: TRBJ1-1; V gene: TRBV7-9; D gene: TRBD1; clone size: many; CDR3 DNA: TGTGCCAGCAGCTTAGCGACAGGGTTAAACACTGAAGCTTTCTTT; CDR3 protein: CASSLATGLNTEAFF
J gene: TRBJ2-1; V gene: TRBV6-1; D gene: TRBD1; clone size: -; CDR3 DNA: TGTGCCAGCAGTGAAAACGTTGTTGGGATGACAGGGGGGGTGAATGAGCAGTTCTTC; CDR3 protein: CASSENVVGMTGGVNEQFF
J gene: TRBJ1-4; V gene: TRBV18; D gene: TRBD1; clone size: -; CDR3 DNA: TGTGCCAGCTCACCATCTGGGACAGGCTATTCCAGGGCAAAACTGTTTTTT; CDR3 protein: CASSPSGTGYSRAKLFF
J gene: TRBJ1-1; V gene: TRBV7-2; D gene: -; clone size: once; CDR3 DNA: TGTGCCAGCAGCTTCACCCCCGACACTTTGAACACTGAAGCTTTCTTT; CDR3 protein: CASSFTPDTLNTEAFF
J gene: TRBJ1-5; V gene: TRBV7-2; D gene: TRBD1; clone size: -; CDR3 DNA: TGTGCCAGCAGCATGCAGACAGGGGACGGGCAGCCCCAGCATTTT; CDR3 protein: CASSMQTGDGQPQHF
J gene: TRBJ2-1; V gene: TRBV25-1; D gene: TRBD2; clone size: -; CDR3 DNA: TGTGCCAGCAGTGAGACTAGCGGGATCGATGAGCAGTTCTTC; CDR3 protein: CASSETSGIDEQFF
J gene: TRBJ2-1; V gene: TRBV3-1/TRBV3-2; D gene: TRBD2; clone size: -; CDR3 DNA: TGTGCCAGCAGCCAAGATTTCGTAGCGGGAAAGTACAATGAGCAGTTCTTC; CDR3 protein: CASSQDFVAGKYNEQFF
J gene: TRBJ2-2; V gene: TRBV9; D gene: -; clone size: -; CDR3 DNA: TGTGCCAGCAGCGGACAGATTTCGAACACCGGGGAGCTGTTTTTT; CDR3 protein: CASSGQISNTGELFF
J gene: TRBJ2-7; V gene: TRBV28; D gene: TRBD2; clone size: few; CDR3 DNA: TGTGCCAGCAGTGGGGGGGTCTCCTACGAGCAGTACTTC; CDR3 protein: CASSGGVSYEQYF